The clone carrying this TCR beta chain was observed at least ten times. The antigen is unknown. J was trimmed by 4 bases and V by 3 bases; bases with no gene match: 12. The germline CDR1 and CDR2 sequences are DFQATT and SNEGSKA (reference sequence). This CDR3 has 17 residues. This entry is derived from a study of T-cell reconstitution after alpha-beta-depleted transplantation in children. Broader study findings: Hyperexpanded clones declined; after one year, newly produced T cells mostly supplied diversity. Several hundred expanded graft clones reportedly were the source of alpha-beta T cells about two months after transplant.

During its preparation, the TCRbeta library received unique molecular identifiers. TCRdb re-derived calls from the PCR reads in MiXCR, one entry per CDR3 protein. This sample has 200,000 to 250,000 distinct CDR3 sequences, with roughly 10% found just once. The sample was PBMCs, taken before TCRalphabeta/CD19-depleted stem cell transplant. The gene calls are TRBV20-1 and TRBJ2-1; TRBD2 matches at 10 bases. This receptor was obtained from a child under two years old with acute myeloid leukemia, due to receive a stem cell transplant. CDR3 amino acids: CSASSRSGRPGYNEQFF. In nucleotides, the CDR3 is TGCAGTGCTAGCTCCCGTAGCGGGAGGCCGGGGTACAATGAGCAGTTCTTC.